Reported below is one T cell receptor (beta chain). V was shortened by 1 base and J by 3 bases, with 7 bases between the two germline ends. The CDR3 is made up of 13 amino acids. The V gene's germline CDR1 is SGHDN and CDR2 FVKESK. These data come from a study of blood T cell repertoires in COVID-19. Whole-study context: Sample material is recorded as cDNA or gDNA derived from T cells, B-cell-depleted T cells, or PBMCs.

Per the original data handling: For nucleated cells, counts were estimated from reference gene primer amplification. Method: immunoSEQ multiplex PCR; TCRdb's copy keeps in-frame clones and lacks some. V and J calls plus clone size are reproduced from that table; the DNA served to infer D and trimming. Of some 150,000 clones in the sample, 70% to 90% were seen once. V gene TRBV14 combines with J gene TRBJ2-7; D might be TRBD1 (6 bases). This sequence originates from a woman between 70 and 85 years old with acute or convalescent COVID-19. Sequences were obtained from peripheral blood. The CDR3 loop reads CASSQVQGYEQYF. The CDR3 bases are TGTGCCAGCAGCCAAGTACAGGGCTACGAGCAGTACTTC.